Here is one T cell receptor beta chain with its context. As handled by the study authors: Amplified reference gene primers provided the basis for estimating nucleated cell counts. Repertoires were generated with immunoSEQ multiplex PCR, while TCRdb's copy carries only in-frame clones and drops some. The V and J calls and clone size are taken from that table; D and trimming were inferred from the DNA. The data hold more than 110,000 clones, with 84% observed a single time. The data are from a study of blood T cell repertoires in COVID-19. At the level of the study: COVID-19 samples collected from the United States, Italy and Spain covered acute and convalescent phases. T cells, B-cell-depleted T cells, or PBMCs provided the cDNA or gDNA that served as material.

Trimming removed 2 bases at V and 5 bases at J, with 14 bases between. In germline, CDR1 is SGDLS, CDR2 YYNGEE. This CDR3 comprises 15 residues. The chain carries TRBV9 and TRBJ2-1; tentative D call: TRBD2 (6 bases). The source is a woman aged 55-70 years with acute or convalescent COVID-19. Sequencing input: peripheral blood. The chain's CDR3 is CASSVGDFINNEQFF. The CDR3 region has the DNA TGTGCCAGCAGCGTTGGGGACTTTATAAACAATGAGCAGTTCTTC.